This record covers a single TCR beta chain. CDR3 regions were amplified by Arm-PCR using iRepertoire HTBI primers to build TCR beta libraries. TCRdb independently ran MiXCR on the multiplex PCR reads; one entry per CDR3 protein. This sample has under 800,000 distinct CDR3 sequences, with roughly 15% found just once. The sample originates from a study of regulatory T cells in long-lasting Graves disease. The CDR3 runs 15 residues. CDR1 GTSNPN and CDR2 SVGIG come from the germline V gene (reference sequence). Trimming shortened V by 0 bases and J by 14 bases, and 22 bases separated the two germline ends. The time point: newly diagnosed GD, antithyroid drugs for less than 3 months. PBMC-derived RNA was used for the TCR library. These data also formed part of another study, on T cells in Graves' hyperthyroidism and ophthalmopathy.

This receptor was obtained from a woman in her twenties or thirties with Graves disease. The sequenced sample was peripheral blood mononuclear cells (PBMCs), obtained at new diagnosis, from a patient treated with antithyroid drugs. The chain links TRBV30 to TRBJ1-4; possibly TRBD1 for D (6 bases). The CDR3 DNA is TGTGCCTGGAGTGTGACCGGCACAGGGAGCCCGCGGCTGTTTTTT. Protein: CAWSVTGTGSPRLFF. Using reference TRBV30 and TRBJ1-4 for the parts outside the CDR3, the full variable domain is SQTIHQWPATLVQPVGSPLSLECTVEGTSNPNLYWYRQAAGRGLQLLFYSVGIGQISSEVPQNLSASRPQDRQFILSSKKLLLSDSGFYLCAWSVTGTGSPRLFFGSGTQLSVL.